This T cell receptor (beta chain) is drawn from a study of read filtering for tumor transcriptome and immune sequencing. On the study more broadly: IR-seq gave about 3.5 to 10.27 million TCR reads per sample; RNA-seq gave about 80 to 1,300.

The library was built from around 400 ng RNA with molecular barcoded adaptors for alpha/delta and beta/gamma chains. One entry per CDR3 protein results from TCRdb running MiXCR on the reads. The data show roughly 24,000 distinct CDR3 sequences, with around 15% seen just once and around 62% held by the top ten. Per germline, CDR1 GTSNPN and CDR2 SVGIG (reference sequence). This CDR3 comprises 14 residues. This clonotype was found once. Its antigen is undetermined. One end of the junction is discordant with germline, which a read error may explain. Study-level points and caveats: Correlation between methods rose after single-read clonotypes were removed. RNA-seq captured clonotypes less deeply and reliably than IR-seq.

This clonotype was sampled from a donor at least 40 years old with multiple myeloma. The V gene is TRBV30, the J gene TRBJ2-1, with D perhaps TRBD2 (5 bases). What was sequenced was a population of CD138-negative cells sorted from bone marrow. The CDR3 DNA reads as TGTGCCTGGAGTAACGAGGGAAACTACAATGAACAGCCCTTC. It specifies CAWSNEGNYNEQPF.